The 24 T cell receptor beta chains below come from one sample, sequenced in a study of T cell clonotyping in hematopoietic cell transplantation. Documented time point: recipient sample about 28 days before transplant, after cytoreduction. Clones were sequenced by immunoSEQ multiplex PCR, and TCRdb holds only the in-frame ones, with some missing. There are 27,000 or so clones in the sample; more than 70% occur only once, and approximately 6.3% lies in the top ten. Source: peripheral blood mononuclear cells, taken before stem cell transplant. The source is a man aged 45-60 years with myelodysplastic syndrome. Some clones in this sample may be carry-over from other donors' samples.

The rearrangement links TRBV9 to TRBJ2-3, with D possibly being TRBD2 (5 bases). The germline V gene encodes CDR1 SGDLS and CDR2 YYNGEE. The CDR3 loop spans 14 amino acids. V gave up 0 bases and J gave up 4 bases, with 9 bases separating them. CDR3 sequence reads: CASSVATGSDTQYF. CDR3 nucleotides: TGTGCCAGCAGCGTAGCTACGGGGTCAGATACGCAGTATTTT. Full variable domain (outside the CDR3, taken from reference TRBV9 and TRBJ2-3): DSGVTQTPKHLITATGQRVTLRCSPRSGDLSVYWYQQSLDQGLQFLIQYYNGEERAKGNILERFSAQQFPDLHSELNLSSLELGDSALYFCASSVATGSDTQYFGPGTRLTVL.

This clone showed up just once. This chain connects TRBV29-1 to TRBJ1-4, with a weak D call TRBD1 (6 bases). The CDR3 contains 15 residues. CDR1 is SQVTM and CDR2 is ANQGSEA in the germline V gene. V was pared by 7 bases and J by 6 bases, with 21 bases between. CDR3 residues: CSADLQGDEDEKLFF. Written as DNA, the CDR3 is TGCAGCGCCGATCTACAGGGTGATGAGGATGAAAAACTGTTTTTT.

This clone was counted a single time. This rearrangement joins TRBV30 to TRBJ2-4; D uncertain. This CDR3 region has 11 residues. V lost 4 bases, J lost 4 bases, and 5 bases lay in between. Germline lookup yields CDR1 GTSNPN and CDR2 SVGIG (reference sequence). CDR3 in DNA: TGTGCCTGGATAACTAAAAACATTCAGTACTTC. Translating gives CAWITKNIQYF.

This clone was picked up a small number of times. CDR3 protein: CASSARSGGHSGYTF. CDR3 DNA sequence: TGTGCCAGCAGCGCCCGCTCAGGGGGGCATAGCGGCTACACCTTC. V usage is TRBV7-2 and J usage is TRBJ1-2; 7 bases map to TRBD1. Germline CDR1 and CDR2: SGHTA and FQGNSA. CDR3 size: 15 residues. With 5 bases clipped from V and 8 bases from J, the junction kept 14 bases outside the gene matches.

The genes are TRBV5-1 and TRBJ1-2; 7 nucleotides line up with TRBD1. This CDR3 region has 16 residues. Germline CDR1 reads SGHRS; CDR2 reads YFSETQ. The junction had 13 bases not matched to a gene; V was cut back by 2 bases and J by 6 bases. CDR3 DNA sequence: TGCGCCAGCAGCTTAGGTGGATCGACAGGGCCGGATGGCTACACCTTC. It codes for CASSLGGSTGPDGYTF.

This clone has only a few counts. The genes are TRBV14 and TRBJ1-6; the D is unclear. Per the germline V gene, CDR1 is SGHDN and CDR2 is FVKESK. The CDR3 spans 15 residues. V was shortened by 3 bases and J by 9 bases, with 15 bases between the two germline ends. The CDR3 protein is CASSQDHKWTSPLHF. DNA for the CDR3: TGTGCCAGCAGCCAGGATCATAAGTGGACTTCACCCCTCCACTTT.

This clone has just a few counts. The rearrangement uses TRBV27 and TRBJ2-7; D is perhaps TRBD2 (5 bases). The CDR3 runs 12 residues. The V end was cut by 8 bases, the J end by 8 bases, with 16 bases between. Germline V lookup: CDR1 MNHEY, CDR2 SMNVEV (reference sequence). The CDR3 nucleotides are TGTGCCAGCGGGATTACCAGCGGTCAGCAGTACTTC. Its protein is CASGITSGQQYF.

V is TRBV30 and J is TRBJ2-5; D is unresolved. The CDR3 has 13 amino acids. V was cut by 3 bases and J by 4 bases, with 12 bases left in between. CDR1 and CDR2 from the germline V gene are GTSNPN and SVGIG (reference sequence). The CDR3 DNA reads TGTGCCTGGAGCCTATCGAGGTCAGAGACCCAGTACTTC. Translation gives CAWSLSRSETQYF.

V gene TRBV30 combines with J gene TRBJ2-7; D may match TRBD1 or TRBD2 (7 bases each). Germline V gene data show CDR1 as GTSNPN and CDR2 as SVGIG (reference sequence). V was cut by 4 bases and J by 7 bases, with 29 bases left in between. The CDR3 has 17 amino acids. CDR3 DNA sequence: TGTGCCTGGAAAGACAGGGAGGGAAGAGACCCAGGAAGAGAGCAGTACTTC. Its protein is CAWKDREGRDPGREQYF.

This clone has just a few counts. J is TRBJ1-2 and V is TRBV11-2; 8 bases match TRBD1. Germline V lookup: CDR1 SGHAT, CDR2 FQNNGV. J gave up 4 bases and V 5 bases, and 6 bases lay outside the gene matches. The CDR3 loop spans 14 amino acids. The CDR3 sequence: CASSLDREVYGYTF. In DNA, the CDR3 is TGTGCCAGCAGCCTGGACAGGGAGGTCTATGGCTACACCTTC.

This chain uses TRBV19 with TRBJ1-2, with D perhaps matching TRBD1 (5 bases). The CDR3 sequence is 14 residues long. Trimming took off 1 base at V and 4 bases at J, with 10 bases between the two ends. CDR1 is LNHDA and CDR2 is SQIVND in the germline V gene (reference sequence). This CDR3 is CASSIGQFLYGYTF. In DNA, the CDR3 is TGTGCCAGTAGTATAGGACAGTTTCTCTATGGCTACACCTTC.

The V call is TRBV5-1, the J call TRBJ2-5; the match to TRBD1 covers 7 bases. Germline assignment: CDR1 SGHRS and CDR2 YFSETQ. V dropped 3 bases and J dropped 5; count of bases not matched to a gene: 4. The CDR3 sequence is 13 residues long. The CDR3 nucleotides read TGCGCCAGCAGCTCAGGGGGACGGGAGACCCAGTACTTC. Its protein product is CASSSGGRETQYF.

This chain connects TRBV30 to TRBJ2-4, with 8 bases that match TRBD2. Germline CDR1 is GTSNPN and CDR2 is SVGIG (reference sequence). CDR3 size: 14 residues. V shed 3 bases and J 6 bases; nucleotides not matched to a gene: 7. The CDR3 spells CAWSPAGTRNIQYF. In nucleotides, the CDR3 is TGTGCCTGGAGCCCGGCGGGGACTAGAAACATTCAGTACTTC. The full variable domain, rest sourced from reference TRBV30 and TRBJ2-4, is SQTIHQWPATLVQPVGSPLSLECTVEGTSNPNLYWYRQAAGRGLQLLFYSVGIGQISSEVPQNLSASRPQDRQFILSSKKLLLSDSGFYLCAWSPAGTRNIQYFGAGTRLSVL.

The chain links TRBV29-1 to TRBJ1-2; 9 nucleotides match TRBD1. Trimming cost V 6 bases and J 2 bases; bases outside gene matches: 10. Germline-derived CDR1 and CDR2 are SQVTM and ANQGSEA. This CDR3 is built from 15 residues. CDR3 DNA sequence: TGCAGCGTCCTAACACCCGGGACAGGGAACTATGGCTACACCTTC. Amino acid sequence: CSVLTPGTGNYGYTF.

The rearrangement links TRBV6-5 to TRBJ1-2; 8 bases agree with TRBD1. With 2 bases clipped from V and 7 bases from J, the junction kept 9 bases outside the gene matches. Germline V CDR1 and CDR2: MNHEY, SVGAGI. The CDR3 is 15 amino acids. The CDR3 region has the DNA TGTGCCAGCAGTTACACAGAGACAGGGGCTTTTGGCTACACCTTC. This codes for CASSYTETGAFGYTF.

This chain joins TRBV7-2 and TRBJ2-3; 8 nucleotides align to TRBD2. CDR1 is SGHTA and CDR2 is FQGNSA in the germline V gene. This CDR3 has 16 amino acids. J was trimmed by 6 bases and V by 4 bases; bases with no gene match: 12. As DNA, the CDR3 is TGTGCCAGCAGCTCCCGAATAACGGGGGGGCTGGATACGCAGTATTTT. Encoded protein: CASSSRITGGLDTQYF.

The chain joins TRBV6-1 to TRBJ1-2; no clear D. Per germline, CDR1 MNHNS and CDR2 SASEGT. Trimming removed 8 bases at V and 1 base at J, with 14 bases between. The CDR3 totals 14 residues. CDR3 protein: CASRPGGINYGYTF. CDR3 DNA: TGTGCCAGCCGGCCAGGTGGGATTAACTATGGCTACACCTTC.

V usage is TRBV6-1 and J usage is TRBJ2-1; 11 bases are a match to TRBD2. The germline V gene encodes CDR1 MNHNS and CDR2 SASEGT. V lost 8 bases to trimming and J lost 5 bases; unmatched junction nucleotides: 5. The CDR3 is 14 residues long. The CDR3 DNA reads as TGTGCCAGCGGTCTAGCGGGGGGTAACAATGAGCAGTTCTTC. It specifies CASGLAGGNNEQFF.

The chain employs TRBV28 and TRBJ2-2, with a weak D call TRBD2 (5 bases). This CDR3 contains 16 residues. With 6 bases removed from V and 4 bases from J, the gap between germline ends came to 18 bases. Germline assignment: CDR1 MDHEN and CDR2 SYDVKM. The CDR3 nucleotides read TGTGCCAGCAGCCCTAAACGAGCGGCAGGCACCGGGGAGCTGTTTTTT. It encodes CASSPKRAAGTGELFF.

The chain uses TRBV2 and TRBJ2-7, with D perhaps TRBD2 (5 bases). Germline CDR1 reads SNHLY; CDR2 reads FYNNEI. Trimming cost V 6 bases and J 6 bases, with 9 bases left between them. The CDR3 has 11 amino acids. The CDR3 DNA follows: TGTGCCAGCAGGGAGGCAGCCGAGCAGTACTTC. Protein: CASREAAEQYF.

The J gene is TRBJ1-1, the V gene TRBV29-1, with D perhaps TRBD1 (5 bases). Germline V gene lookup returns CDR1 SQVTM and CDR2 ANQGSEA. Trimming pared 5 bases from V and 1 base from J, leaving 11 bases between. CDR3 size: 13 residues. CDR3 loop: CSVTTGGNTEAFF. The CDR3 nucleotides read TGCAGCGTTACTACCGGGGGGAACACTGAAGCTTTCTTT.

The gene calls are TRBV29-1 and TRBJ2-1; D is unclear. CDR1 and CDR2 from the germline V gene are SQVTM and ANQGSEA. CDR3 length: 12 residues. Trimming shortened V by 4 bases and J by 5 bases, and 9 bases separated the two germline ends. CDR3 coding DNA: TGCAGCGTTGTTCGGTGGAACAATGAGCAGTTCTTC. Amino acid sequence: CSVVRWNNEQFF.

V and J are TRBV28 and TRBJ2-7; a possible D gene is TRBD1 (6 bases). This CDR3 region has 12 residues. In germline, CDR1 is MDHEN, CDR2 SYDVKM. Deletions cut 5 bases from V and 6 bases from J, with 11 bases between. This chain's CDR3 is CASSPGQFEQYF. The CDR3 region has the DNA TGTGCCAGCAGTCCCGGACAGTTCGAGCAGTACTTC.

Here the CDR3 DNA reads TGTGCCAGCAGTTACTCAGGTGCAACTAATGAAAAACTGTTTTTT. Protein: CASSYSGATNEKLFF. This chain uses TRBV6-5 with TRBJ1-4, with D hard to call. The CDR3 consists of 15 residues. Looked up from germline, CDR1 is MNHEY and CDR2 is SVGAGI. Trimming removed 0 bases from V and 0 bases from J, with 5 bases in between.